The clone carrying this TCR beta chain was seen a handful of times. The target antigen is unknown. No ophthalmopathy progression within 18 months constituted stable Graves' hyperthyroidism. The source of the sample is a study of T cells in Graves' hyperthyroidism and ophthalmopathy. Background on the study: Prior to any treatment, at the point of initial diagnosis, peripheral blood was collected. General study results and limits: Model predictions of ophthalmopathy came a median 6.5 months before onset.

RNA transcripts gave rise to amplified TCR beta CDR3 regions. TCR CDR3 underwent first-round RT-PCR with the HTBI primer set. TCRdb independently ran MiXCR on the multiplex PCR reads; one entry per CDR3 protein. The sample lists about 360,000 distinct CDR3 sequences; less than 15% were seen once. Sequences were obtained from blood. This TCR was recovered from a woman aged 18 to 35 with Graves' hyperthyroidism.

DNA for the CDR3: TGCAGTGCCGTAACGGCTGATACGCAGTATTTT. Translation: CSAVTADTQYF. This chain joins TRBV20-1 and TRBJ2-3; D is undetermined. Germline lookup yields CDR1 DFQATT and CDR2 SNEGSKA (reference sequence). This CDR3 is built from 11 residues. V shed 6 bases and J shed 6 bases, with 10 bases lying between them.